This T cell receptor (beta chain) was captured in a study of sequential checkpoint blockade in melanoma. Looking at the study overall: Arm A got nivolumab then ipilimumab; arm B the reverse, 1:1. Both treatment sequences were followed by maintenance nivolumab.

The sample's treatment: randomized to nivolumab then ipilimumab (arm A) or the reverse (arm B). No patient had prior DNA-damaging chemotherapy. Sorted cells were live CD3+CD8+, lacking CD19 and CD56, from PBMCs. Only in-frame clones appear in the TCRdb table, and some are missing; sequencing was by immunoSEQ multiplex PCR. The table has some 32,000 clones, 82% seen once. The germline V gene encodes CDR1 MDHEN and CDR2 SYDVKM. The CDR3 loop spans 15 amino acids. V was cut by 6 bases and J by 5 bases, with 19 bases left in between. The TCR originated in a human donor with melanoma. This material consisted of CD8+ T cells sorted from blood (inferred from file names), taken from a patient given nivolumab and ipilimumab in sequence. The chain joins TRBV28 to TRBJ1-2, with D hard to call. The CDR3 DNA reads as TGTGCCAGCAGCTCCCTACCGACTGCCAGATATGGCTACACCTTC. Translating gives CASSSLPTARYGYTF.